A selection of T cell receptor beta chains follows, all from one sample in a study of shared clonotypes between healthy human individuals. Repertoires were generated with immunoSEQ multiplex PCR, while TCRdb's copy carries only in-frame clones and drops some. The table lists more than 2,000,000 clones, roughly 92% of them singletons. Source material: naive CD4+ T cells sorted from blood. All receptors derive from a man younger than 35 in good health. The CDR3 runs from the conserved cysteine through the conserved F or W. The D gene is left open where the match is weak. Not every row has a clone size; where given, it reads once, few, many or a size class.

clone_size d_call j_call v_call cdr3_nt cdr3_aa
. . TRBJ2-3 TRBV7-9 TGTGCCAGCAGACCGCCAGGAGGGGGGAGCACAGATACGCAGTATTTT CASRPPGGGSTDTQYF
. TRBD1 TRBJ2-2 TRBV19 TGTGCCAGTATCCCCCGGGACAGGGAAGGCACCGGGGAGCTGTTTTTT CASIPRDREGTGELFF
. . TRBJ1-2 TRBV5-5 TGTGCCAGCAGCTTGGAGGCAGGACCTAACTATGGCTACACCTTC CASSLEAGPNYGYTF
. . TRBJ1-1 TRBV5-1 TGCGCCAGCAGCTTGGGAGGCGAGAACACTGAAGCTTTCTTT CASSLGGENTEAFF
. . TRBJ2-7 TRBV11-3 TGTGCCAGCAGCGCCGGGACCAACTCCTACGAGCAGTACTTC CASSAGTNSYEQYF
once . TRBJ2-7 TRBV5-6 TGTGCCAGCAGCTTGGGAGGCGGGGACTTCTACGAGCAGTACTTC CASSLGGGDFYEQYF
. . TRBJ2-7 TRBV11-1 TGTGCCAGCGTCGGGGCTCCCTACGAGCAGTACTTC CASVGAPYEQYF
. TRBD1 TRBJ2-7 TRBV5-1 TGCGCCAGCAGCGACCCTCGGGACAGGGCCACCTACGAGCAGTACTTC CASSDPRDRATYEQYF
. . TRBJ1-6 TRBV6-1 TGTGCCAGCAGTGAGGGGAGAAGCGCTTCACCCCTCCACTTT CASSEGRSASPLHF
. TRBD2 TRBJ2-7 TRBV28 TGTGCCAGCAGTTCCTCCGGGACTAGCGGATCCTACGAGCAGTACTTC CASSSSGTSGSYEQYF
. . TRBJ2-5 TRBV25-1 TGTGCCAGCAGTAAAGGACAGAACAAGGGGCAGACCCAGTACTTC CASSKGQNKGQTQYF
. TRBD1 TRBJ1-6 TRBV4-1 TGCGCCAGCAGCCAAGAGGCGACAGGGGTCAATTCACCCCTCCACTTT CASSQEATGVNSPLHF
. TRBD2 TRBJ2-1 TRBV30 TGTGCCTGGAGTGTAGCCAGCGGGGGTACCTATGAGCAGTTCTTC CAWSVASGGTYEQFF
. . TRBJ2-2 TRBV18 TGTGCCAGCTCATCGAAGGAAGGGATTAACACCGGGGAGCTGTTTTTT CASSSKEGINTGELFF
. . TRBJ1-2 TRBV6-5 TGTGCCAGCAGTTCTGGCTATGGCTACACCTTC CASSSGYGYTF
. . TRBJ2-5 TRBV6-5 TGTGCCAGCGCCCTAATGGTCTGGGAGACCCAGTACTTC CASALMVWETQYF
. TRBD1 TRBJ1-2 TRBV4-1 TGCGCCAGCAGCCAAGCGTCCGAAACAGGGGTCCATGGCTACACCTTC CASSQASETGVHGYTF
. . TRBJ2-1 TRBV9 TGTGCCAGCAGCGTAATGGAGGGAGCCTACAATGAGCAGTTCTTC CASSVMEGAYNEQFF
. . TRBJ2-5 TRBV21-1 TGTGCCAGCAGCACCCCGGGAGAGGAAGAGACCCAGTACTTC CASSTPGEEETQYF
. . TRBJ1-6 TRBV6-5 TGTGCCAGCAGTTACCGGGGGACCCGGAATAATTCACCCCTCCACTTT CASSYRGTRNNSPLHF
. . TRBJ1-1 TRBV6-5 TGTGCCAGCAGTTACTCCCGGAGGATGAACACTGAAGCTTTCTTT CASSYSRRMNTEAFF
few . TRBJ1-1 TRBV20-1 TGCAGTGACGACACTGAAGCTTTCTTT CSDDTEAFF
. TRBD1 TRBJ2-7 TRBV5-1 TGCGCCAGCAGCCAAACCCCGGGACAGGGGGCTTACGAGCAGTACTTC CASSQTPGQGAYEQYF
. . TRBJ2-7 TRBV18 TGTGCCAGCTGCCAGCCCCCCTCTCACGAGCAGTACTTC CASCQPPSHEQYF
. . TRBJ2-3 TRBV7-3 TGTGCCAGCAGCTTCCAGGCCGGTGGCACAGATACGCAGTATTTT CASSFQAGGTDTQYF
. TRBD2 TRBJ2-3 TRBV6-5 TGTGCCAGCAGCTCCAGCGGGGGGATGCGATATACGCAGTATTTT CASSSSGGMRYTQYF
. . TRBJ1-4 TRBV7-6 TGTGCCAGCAGCCCGACAGCCGAAAAACTGTTTTTT CASSPTAEKLFF
. . TRBJ2-7 TRBV5-4 TGTGCCAGCAGCTTATACGGGAGCTCCTACGAGCAGTACTTC CASSLYGSSYEQYF
. . TRBJ1-6 TRBV6-1 TGTGCCAGCAAGGAACTCTTTGATTCACCCCTCCACTTT CASKELFDSPLHF
. TRBD1 TRBJ1-6 TRBV7-3 TGTGCCAGCAGCTTACTGGAACGGACAGGGTTTTCACCCCTCCACTTT CASSLLERTGFSPLHF
. . TRBJ1-5 TRBV7-2 TGTGCCAGCAGCTTAGGACTGCTGGGGAGGAGCAATCAGCCCCAGCATTTT CASSLGLLGRSNQPQHF
. TRBD1 TRBJ1-1 TRBV29-1 TGCAGCGGGGGACAGTACGAAAGCACTGAAGCTTTCTTT CSGGQYESTEAFF
. . TRBJ2-1 TRBV6-1 TGTGCCAGCAGCCCCGGGAAAGGGGGGAACAATGAGCAGTTCTTC CASSPGKGGNNEQFF
. TRBD1 TRBJ1-4 TRBV2 TGTGCCAGCAGTGAACACAGGGGGCCTTCTAATGAAAAACTGTTTTTT CASSEHRGPSNEKLFF
. . TRBJ2-4 TRBV10-3 TGTGCCATCAGTGAGTGGTCGGACCTACTAGCCAAAAACATTCAGTACTTC CAISEWSDLLAKNIQYF
. . TRBJ1-5 TRBV7-6 TGTGCCAGCAGCCCTCGCCCAAACCAGCCCCAGCATTTT CASSPRPNQPQHF
. TRBD2 TRBJ2-1 TRBV5-6 TGTGCCAGCAGCTCCAGTTTAGCGGGGGCCTTATACAATGAGCAGTTCTTC CASSSSLAGALYNEQFF
. . TRBJ1-2 TRBV10-3 TGTGCCATCAGTGAGTCCGAGGGGTATGGCTACACCTTC CAISESEGYGYTF
. TRBD1 TRBJ2-6 TRBV2 TGTGCCAGCAGGGACCGACAGGGGGCAAGGGCTGGGGCCAACGTCCTGACTTTC CASRDRQGARAGANVLTF
. . TRBJ2-3 TRBV11-3 TGTGCCAGCAGCTTAGGGGACACCAGCACAGATACGCAGTATTTT CASSLGDTSTDTQYF
once TRBD2 TRBJ2-1 TRBV9 TGTGCCAGCAGCGTAATGACTAGCGGGAGTGGAAATGAGCAGTTCTTC CASSVMTSGSGNEQFF
. TRBD2 TRBJ2-1 TRBV28 TGTGCCAGCAGTTTTAGCGGGGCAAATGAGCAGTTCTTC CASSFSGANEQFF
. . TRBJ1-1 TRBV21-1 TGTGCCAGCAGGAGGGGGAGTAGAGACACTGAAGCTTTCTTT CASRRGSRDTEAFF
. . TRBJ1-5 TRBV6-1 TGTGCCAGCAGTGAAGCTGAGTGGAGGGCAGGGTGGAATCAGCCCCAGCATTTT CASSEAEWRAGWNQPQHF
. . TRBJ2-7 TRBV11-2 TGTGCCAGCAGCCGGCGGACAGGGAGTGTAGGGGGGGTGAACTACGAGCAGTACTTC CASSRRTGSVGGVNYEQYF